Listed below are T cell receptor beta chains from one sample, sequenced in a study of siplizumab effects on memory and regulatory T cells. The data were produced by immunoSEQ multiplex PCR, yet TCRdb's version contains in-frame clones alone and is incomplete. The repertoire holds 95,000 to 100,000 clones, with 85% to 95% as singletons. The specimen was non-Treg CD4+ T cells sorted from blood. The receptors originated from a human donor in good health. Each CDR3 is given with its conserved first and last residue. Each record gives: clone size, D gene, J gene, V gene, CDR3 DNA, CDR3 protein. D genes are given only for firm matches. Not every row has a clone size; where given, it reads once, few, many or a size class.

abundance: NA; d_gene: NA; j_gene: TRBJ1-1; v_gene: TRBV6-6; CDR3nt: TGTGCCAGCCGTGAGGGGCGTTTGGACACTGAAGCTTTCTTT; CDR3aa: CASREGRLDTEAFF
abundance: NA; d_gene: NA; j_gene: TRBJ2-5; v_gene: TRBV9; CDR3nt: TGTGCCAGCAGCGCAAAAGAGACCCAGTACTTC; CDR3aa: CASSAKETQYF
abundance: few; d_gene: NA; j_gene: TRBJ2-2; v_gene: TRBV6-1; CDR3nt: TGTGCCAGCAGACCGGTCGTGGGCACCGGGGAGCTGTTTTTT; CDR3aa: CASRPVVGTGELFF
abundance: NA; d_gene: NA; j_gene: TRBJ2-1; v_gene: TRBV29-1; CDR3nt: TGCAGCGTTGAAGATCACGGCGATTACAATGAGCAGTTCTTC; CDR3aa: CSVEDHGDYNEQFF
abundance: NA; d_gene: TRBD1; j_gene: TRBJ2-5; v_gene: TRBV7-8; CDR3nt: TGTGCCAGCAGCGTAAACAGGGGGCGCGGAGAGACCCAGTACTTC; CDR3aa: CASSVNRGRGETQYF
abundance: NA; d_gene: NA; j_gene: TRBJ2-3; v_gene: TRBV4-2; CDR3nt: TGTGCCAGCAGCCCCCGAGTCGTTAGCTCAGATACGCAGTATTTT; CDR3aa: CASSPRVVSSDTQYF
abundance: once; d_gene: TRBD2; j_gene: TRBJ2-1; v_gene: TRBV29-1; CDR3nt: TGCAGCGTTGGTTGGACTAGCGGCTACAATGAGCAGTTCTTC; CDR3aa: CSVGWTSGYNEQFF
abundance: NA; d_gene: NA; j_gene: TRBJ2-1; v_gene: TRBV7-9; CDR3nt: TGTGCCAGCAGCTTCCTACAGGGACATGAGCAGTTCTTC; CDR3aa: CASSFLQGHEQFF
abundance: NA; d_gene: NA; j_gene: TRBJ1-1; v_gene: TRBV30; CDR3nt: TGTGCCGGCCGAACAGGGATGAACACTGAAGCTTTCTTT; CDR3aa: CAGRTGMNTEAFF
abundance: NA; d_gene: TRBD1; j_gene: TRBJ2-7; v_gene: TRBV6-6; CDR3nt: TGTGCCAGCAGTTTTCCCCCGGGACAGGGGCCCTACGAGCAGTACTTC; CDR3aa: CASSFPPGQGPYEQYF
abundance: once; d_gene: TRBD2; j_gene: TRBJ2-5; v_gene: TRBV7-2; CDR3nt: TGTGCCAGCAGCTTAGTGCGGGAGACGGAGACCCAGTACTTC; CDR3aa: CASSLVRETETQYF
abundance: NA; d_gene: NA; j_gene: TRBJ1-2; v_gene: TRBV29-1; CDR3nt: TGCAGCGTTGTTCTAGGACAAGCTAACTATGGCTACACCTTC; CDR3aa: CSVVLGQANYGYTF
abundance: few; d_gene: NA; j_gene: TRBJ1-3; v_gene: TRBV5-1; CDR3nt: TGCGCCAGCAGCCCCGGACTGGGAGGAAACACCATATATTTT; CDR3aa: CASSPGLGGNTIYF
abundance: NA; d_gene: TRBD2; j_gene: TRBJ2-5; v_gene: TRBV4-3; CDR3nt: TGCGCCAGCAGCCAAGCGATGGCTAGCGGGAGTGGAGAGACCCAGTACTTC; CDR3aa: CASSQAMASGSGETQYF
abundance: NA; d_gene: NA; j_gene: TRBJ2-1; v_gene: TRBV28; CDR3nt: TGTGCCAGCAGTTTACCCGGGACGGGTGAGCAGTTCTTC; CDR3aa: CASSLPGTGEQFF
abundance: once; d_gene: TRBD1; j_gene: TRBJ1-4; v_gene: TRBV28; CDR3nt: TGTGCCAGCGGTTCAGGGGGGCACGATGAAAAACTGTTTTTT; CDR3aa: CASGSGGHDEKLFF
abundance: NA; d_gene: NA; j_gene: TRBJ2-1; v_gene: TRBV29-1; CDR3nt: TGCAGCGTTGAGCCCCCCGGGAAACTTTATGAGCAGTTCTTC; CDR3aa: CSVEPPGKLYEQFF
abundance: NA; d_gene: NA; j_gene: TRBJ1-2; v_gene: TRBV18; CDR3nt: TGTGCCAGCTCAACCGACAGGAACTATGGCTACACCTTC; CDR3aa: CASSTDRNYGYTF
abundance: NA; d_gene: NA; j_gene: TRBJ2-6; v_gene: TRBV9; CDR3nt: TGTGCCAGCAGCGTTTACAGGGCCTCTGGGGCCAACGTCCTGACTTTC; CDR3aa: CASSVYRASGANVLTF
abundance: NA; d_gene: NA; j_gene: TRBJ1-1; v_gene: TRBV5-4; CDR3nt: TGTGCCAGCAGCTTGGGACAGGTCAACACTGAAGCTTTCTTT; CDR3aa: CASSLGQVNTEAFF
abundance: NA; d_gene: TRBD2; j_gene: TRBJ2-7; v_gene: TRBV25-1; CDR3nt: TGTGCCAGCAGTGAAACAGTAACCGGGAGGGCCTACGAGCAGTACTTC; CDR3aa: CASSETVTGRAYEQYF
abundance: NA; d_gene: TRBD1; j_gene: TRBJ1-5; v_gene: TRBV19; CDR3nt: TGTGCCAGTAGTCTTACAGGGGATTATAGCAATCAGCCCCAGCATTTT; CDR3aa: CASSLTGDYSNQPQHF
abundance: NA; d_gene: TRBD2; j_gene: TRBJ2-7; v_gene: TRBV5-5; CDR3nt: TGTGCCAGCAGGGCCACCGGGACTAGTTCCTACGAGCAGTACTTC; CDR3aa: CASRATGTSSYEQYF
abundance: NA; d_gene: TRBD1; j_gene: TRBJ1-5; v_gene: TRBV19; CDR3nt: TGTGCCAGTAGTATTTTCGGACAGGGATCGGCCAATCAGCCCCAGCATTTT; CDR3aa: CASSIFGQGSANQPQHF
abundance: once; d_gene: TRBD2; j_gene: TRBJ2-3; v_gene: TRBV7-2; CDR3nt: TGTGCCAGCAGCTTGAGGCCCTTTGGCGGGAGTTACGTAGATACGCAGTATTTT; CDR3aa: CASSLRPFGGSYVDTQYF
abundance: NA; d_gene: NA; j_gene: TRBJ2-2; v_gene: TRBV5-1; CDR3nt: TGCGCCAGCAGCTTCCTCCCAGGGGAAACCACCGGGGAGCTGTTTTTT; CDR3aa: CASSFLPGETTGELFF
abundance: NA; d_gene: TRBD2; j_gene: TRBJ2-3; v_gene: TRBV29-1; CDR3nt: TGCAGCGTTGAAGTCGGGAGGAGGGGAGATACGCAGTATTTT; CDR3aa: CSVEVGRRGDTQYF
abundance: once; d_gene: NA; j_gene: TRBJ1-2; v_gene: TRBV13; CDR3nt: TGTGCCAGCAGCTTAGAATCAGGGAGCTATGGCTACACCTTC; CDR3aa: CASSLESGSYGYTF
abundance: NA; d_gene: TRBD1; j_gene: TRBJ2-5; v_gene: TRBV30; CDR3nt: TGTGCCTGGAGTGTCCCGACAGGGGGCATTGAGACCCAGTACTTC; CDR3aa: CAWSVPTGGIETQYF
abundance: NA; d_gene: NA; j_gene: TRBJ2-1; v_gene: TRBV6-1; CDR3nt: TGTGCCAGCAGTAGAACGGCATCTCCTGGGAATGAGCAGTTCTTC; CDR3aa: CASSRTASPGNEQFF
abundance: NA; d_gene: TRBD2; j_gene: TRBJ2-7; v_gene: TRBV5-1; CDR3nt: TGCGCCAGCAGCCACGGACTAGCGGGACGTGCGTCCTACGAGCAGTACTTC; CDR3aa: CASSHGLAGRASYEQYF
abundance: NA; d_gene: TRBD2; j_gene: TRBJ2-1; v_gene: TRBV2; CDR3nt: TGTGCCAGCAGTGGGGTAGCGGGAGGTGAGCAGTTCTTC; CDR3aa: CASSGVAGGEQFF
abundance: NA; d_gene: NA; j_gene: TRBJ2-2; v_gene: TRBV10-3; CDR3nt: TGTGCCATAGCGGGAAGGGGGAGGTCCGGGGAGCTGTTTTTT; CDR3aa: CAIAGRGRSGELFF
abundance: NA; d_gene: NA; j_gene: TRBJ1-5; v_gene: TRBV30; CDR3nt: TGTGCCTGGAGTACGGAGAGCAATCAGCCCCAGCATTTT; CDR3aa: CAWSTESNQPQHF
abundance: NA; d_gene: NA; j_gene: TRBJ1-1; v_gene: TRBV19; CDR3nt: TGTGCCAGTAATTACCGGGTGGGGGTAACTGAAGCTTTCTTT; CDR3aa: CASNYRVGVTEAFF
abundance: NA; d_gene: TRBD2; j_gene: TRBJ2-7; v_gene: TRBV5-5; CDR3nt: TGTGCCAGCAGCCAGGGACTAGCCTACGAGCAGTACTTC; CDR3aa: CASSQGLAYEQYF
abundance: few; d_gene: NA; j_gene: TRBJ2-7; v_gene: TRBV7-2; CDR3nt: TGTGCCAGCAGCTTAGGCATCGAGGGCCTTGGGTACTTC; CDR3aa: CASSLGIEGLGYF
abundance: NA; d_gene: NA; j_gene: TRBJ1-2; v_gene: TRBV6-6; CDR3nt: TGTGCCAGCAGTAGGGACGCCTGGGGCTACACCTTC; CDR3aa: CASSRDAWGYTF
abundance: NA; d_gene: NA; j_gene: TRBJ2-1; v_gene: TRBV7-8; CDR3nt: TGTGCCACCCGCCGGGGCGGCACAAGCTCCTACAATGAGCAGTTCTTC; CDR3aa: CATRRGGTSSYNEQFF
abundance: NA; d_gene: TRBD1; j_gene: TRBJ2-2; v_gene: TRBV6-5; CDR3nt: TGTGCCAGCCCAAGGGACAGCAACACCGGGGAGCTGTTTTTT; CDR3aa: CASPRDSNTGELFF
abundance: NA; d_gene: NA; j_gene: TRBJ2-2; v_gene: TRBV6-4; CDR3nt: TGTGCCAGCAAGACAGAGCCGAACACCGGGGAGCTGTTTTTT; CDR3aa: CASKTEPNTGELFF